This TCR beta chain originates from a study of beta chain features in type 1 diabetes. Study conclusions and caveats: It was possible that PCR favored shorter templates, equally so in patients and controls. TCRB CDR3s from Type 1 diabetes patients were moderately but significantly shorter in all four CD4+ subsets.

cDNA synthesis used the whole RNA isolate, giving expressed TCRB sequences. Samples of naive, central memory and regulatory T cells yielded a mean of around 3.5 million reads. Sequencing was performed with immunoSEQ multiplex PCR; in TCRdb, only in-frame clones are kept and a portion is missing. This table holds roughly 730,000 clones, under 15% found once. Worth noting for this clone: Its target is not known. Other DNA sequences of this sample code for an identical CDR3.

Germline trimming cut 6 bases from V and 3 bases from J; bases unmatched to any gene: 5. CDR1 is SEHNR and CDR2 is FQNEAQ in the germline V gene (reference sequence). CDR3 length: 14 residues. The chain joins TRBV7-9 to TRBJ2-7, with 10 nucleotides matching TRBD1. The sample was naive CD4+ T cells from blood. The sequence was obtained from a young man with type 1 diabetes. CDR3 DNA: TGTGCCAGCAGTCCCAGGACAGGGGGCTACGAGCAGTACTTC. Protein: CASSPRTGGYEQYF.